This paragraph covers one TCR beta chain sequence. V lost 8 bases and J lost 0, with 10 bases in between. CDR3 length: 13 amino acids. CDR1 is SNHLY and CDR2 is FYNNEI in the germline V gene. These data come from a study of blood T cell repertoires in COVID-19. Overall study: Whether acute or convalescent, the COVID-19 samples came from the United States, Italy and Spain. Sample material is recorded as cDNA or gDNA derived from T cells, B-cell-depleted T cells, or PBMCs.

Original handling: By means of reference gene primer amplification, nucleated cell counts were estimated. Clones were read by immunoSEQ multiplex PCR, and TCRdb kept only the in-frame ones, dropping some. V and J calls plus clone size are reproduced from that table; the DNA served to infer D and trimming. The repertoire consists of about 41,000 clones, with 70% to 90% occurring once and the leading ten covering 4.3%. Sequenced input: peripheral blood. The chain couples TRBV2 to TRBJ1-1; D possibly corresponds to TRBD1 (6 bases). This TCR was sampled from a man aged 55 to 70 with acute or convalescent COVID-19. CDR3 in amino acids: CASDRRMNTEAFF. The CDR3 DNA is TGTGCCAGCGACAGGCGAATGAACACTGAAGCTTTCTTT. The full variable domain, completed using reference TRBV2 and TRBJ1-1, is EPEVTQTPSHQVTQMGQEVILRCVPISNHLYFYWYRQILGQKVEFLVSFYNNEISEKSEIFDDQFSVERPDGSNFTLKIRSTKLEDSAMYFCASDRRMNTEAFFGQGTRLTVV.